Below are 5 T cell receptor beta chains sequenced from a single sample in a study of human T cells and chemical hapten exposure. As for time point: healthy volunteer bleed at 2 weeks. Total RNA extraction was carried out from unfractionated whole blood. TCRdb reprocessed the RACE reads with MiXCR, giving one entry per CDR3 protein. The sample records about 46,000 distinct CDR3 sequences, around 4.5% being singletons. The sample consisted of whole blood. All receptors derive from a female donor in good health. Some clones in this sample may be carry-over from other donors' samples.

This clonotype was detected many times. V usage is TRBV12-3 or TRBV12-4 and J usage is TRBJ1-5; the match to TRBD1 covers 7 bases. This CDR3 contains 15 residues. J was trimmed by 1 base and V by 3 bases; bases with no gene match: 3. The CDR3: CASSFVTGSNQPQHF. Written as DNA, the CDR3 is TGTGCCAGCAGTTTTGTGACAGGGAGCAATCAGCCCCAGCATTTT.

This clonotype was detected ten times or more. The rearrangement links TRBV5-1 to TRBJ2-3, with TRBD2 as a possible D gene (6 bases). The germline CDR1 and CDR2 sequences are SGHRS and YFSETQ. The CDR3 contains 14 residues. Trimming cost V 1 base and J 6 bases, with 12 bases left between them. CDR3 sequence: CASSLRSGPDTQYF. The CDR3 DNA sequence: TGCGCCAGCAGCTTGAGGAGCGGGCCGGATACGCAGTATTTT.

This clonotype was found many times. The V gene is TRBV10-3, the J gene TRBJ2-3; tentative D call: TRBD2 (6 bases). The CDR3 sequence is 15 residues long. Germline CDR1 ENHRY, CDR2 SYGVKD. Between the trimmed V and J ends, which lost 6 bases and 3 bases, there was a span of 16 bases. CDR3 sequence reads: CAIRAGPEGTDTQYF. The DNA of the CDR3 is TGTGCCATCAGGGCCGGGCCGGAGGGGACAGATACGCAGTATTTT.

This clonotype was recorded many times. This chain connects TRBV7-9 to TRBJ1-6; tentative D call: TRBD1 (5 bases). The CDR3 is 15 residues long. Germline loops: CDR1 SEHNR, CDR2 FQNEAQ (reference sequence). V lost 1 base and J lost 9, with 13 bases in between. In nucleotides, the CDR3 is TGTGCCAGCAGCTTAGGAGGGACCTTGGGTTCACCCCTCCACTTT. Residues: CASSLGGTLGSPLHF.

In this sample, this clonotype turned up many times. The rearrangement joins TRBV6-6 to TRBJ2-3, with a weak D call TRBD2 (5 bases). The CDR3 is 14 residues long. Germline CDR1 is MNHNY and CDR2 is SVGAGI (reference sequence). Trimming took 5 bases from V and 4 from J, leaving 13 bases between them. The CDR3 loop reads CASSLRGVADTQYF. The CDR3 DNA is TGTGCCAGCAGTCTCCGGGGAGTGGCAGATACGCAGTATTTT.